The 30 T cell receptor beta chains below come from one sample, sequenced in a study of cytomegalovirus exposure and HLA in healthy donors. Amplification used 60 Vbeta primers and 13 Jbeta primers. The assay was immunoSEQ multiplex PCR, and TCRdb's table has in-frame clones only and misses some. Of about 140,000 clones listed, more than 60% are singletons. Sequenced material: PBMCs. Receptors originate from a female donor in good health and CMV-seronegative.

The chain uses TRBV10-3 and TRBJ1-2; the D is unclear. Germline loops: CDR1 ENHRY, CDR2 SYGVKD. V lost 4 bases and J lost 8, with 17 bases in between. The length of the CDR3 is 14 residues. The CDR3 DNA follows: TGTGCCATCAGTGTTCTAACCGGGGAGTGGGGCTACACCTTC. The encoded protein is CAISVLTGEWGYTF.

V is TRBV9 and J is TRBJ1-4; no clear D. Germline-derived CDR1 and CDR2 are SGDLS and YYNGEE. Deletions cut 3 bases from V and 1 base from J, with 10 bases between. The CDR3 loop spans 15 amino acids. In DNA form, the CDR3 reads TGTGCCAGCAGCGGTTCAAGTAGAACTAATGAAAAACTGTTTTTT. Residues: CASSGSSRTNEKLFF. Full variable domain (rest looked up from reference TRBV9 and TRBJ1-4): DSGVTQTPKHLITATGQRVTLRCSPRSGDLSVYWYQQSLDQGLQFLIQYYNGEERAKGNILERFSAQQFPDLHSELNLSSLELGDSALYFCASSGSSRTNEKLFFGSGTQLSVL.

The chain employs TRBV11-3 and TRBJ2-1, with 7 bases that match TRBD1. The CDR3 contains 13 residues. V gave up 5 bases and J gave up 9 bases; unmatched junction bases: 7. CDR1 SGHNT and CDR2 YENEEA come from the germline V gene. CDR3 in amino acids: CASSLYRGTEQFF. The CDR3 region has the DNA TGTGCCAGCAGCCTCTACAGGGGTACTGAGCAGTTCTTC.

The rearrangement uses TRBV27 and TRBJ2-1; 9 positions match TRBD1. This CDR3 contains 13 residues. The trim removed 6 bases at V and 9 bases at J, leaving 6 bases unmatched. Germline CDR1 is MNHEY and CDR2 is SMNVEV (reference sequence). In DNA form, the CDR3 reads TGTGCCAGCAGACCCGACAGGGGGGGTGAGCAGTTCTTC. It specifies CASRPDRGGEQFF.

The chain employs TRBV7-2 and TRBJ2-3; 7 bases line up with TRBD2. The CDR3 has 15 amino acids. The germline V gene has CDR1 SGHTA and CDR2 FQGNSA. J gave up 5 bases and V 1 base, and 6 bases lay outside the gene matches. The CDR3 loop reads CASSLGATSQDTQYF. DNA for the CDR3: TGTGCCAGCAGCTTAGGGGCGACTAGCCAAGATACGCAGTATTTT. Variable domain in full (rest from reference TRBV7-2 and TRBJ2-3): GAGVSQSPSNKVTEKGKDVELRCDPISGHTALYWYRQSLGQGLEFLIYFQGNSAPDKSGLPSDRFSAERTGGSVSTLTIQRTQQEDSAVYLCASSLGATSQDTQYFGPGTRLTVL.

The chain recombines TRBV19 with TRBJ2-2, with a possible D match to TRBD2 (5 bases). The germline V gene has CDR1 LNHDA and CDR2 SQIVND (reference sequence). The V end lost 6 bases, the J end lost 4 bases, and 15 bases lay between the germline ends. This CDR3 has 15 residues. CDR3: CASSKRVRGTGELFF. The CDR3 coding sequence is TGTGCCAGTAGCAAAAGGGTACGGGGCACCGGGGAGCTGTTTTTT.

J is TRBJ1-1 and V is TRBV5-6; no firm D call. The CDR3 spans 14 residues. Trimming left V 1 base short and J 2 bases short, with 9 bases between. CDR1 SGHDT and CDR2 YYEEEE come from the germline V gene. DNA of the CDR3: TGTGCCAGCAGCTTGCGGCAGGTAAACACTGAAGCTTTCTTT. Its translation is CASSLRQVNTEAFF.

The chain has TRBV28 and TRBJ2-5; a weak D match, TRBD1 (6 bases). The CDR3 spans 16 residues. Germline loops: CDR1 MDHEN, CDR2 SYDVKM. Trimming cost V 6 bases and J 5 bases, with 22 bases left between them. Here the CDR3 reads CASSSTQGAPLETQYF. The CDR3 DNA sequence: TGTGCCAGCAGCTCAACACAGGGAGCGCCTTTGGAGACCCAGTACTTC.

CDR3 residues: CASRSGQLSSYNEQFF. The CDR3 region has the DNA TGTGCCAGCAGGTCTGGACAGTTGAGCTCCTACAATGAGCAGTTCTTC. This chain connects TRBV28 to TRBJ2-1; D is possibly TRBD1 (6 bases). The CDR3 covers 16 residues. Germline V CDR1 and CDR2: MDHEN, SYDVKM. The V gene lost 6 bases and the J gene lost 0 bases, with 15 bases spanning the gap.

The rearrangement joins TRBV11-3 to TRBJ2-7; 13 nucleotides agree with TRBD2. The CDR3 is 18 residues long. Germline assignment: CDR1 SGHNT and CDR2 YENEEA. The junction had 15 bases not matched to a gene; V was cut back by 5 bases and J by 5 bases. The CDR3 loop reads CASSLGGDTSGRGHEQYF. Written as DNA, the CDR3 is TGTGCCAGCAGCCTAGGGGGAGATACTAGCGGGAGGGGGCACGAGCAGTACTTC.

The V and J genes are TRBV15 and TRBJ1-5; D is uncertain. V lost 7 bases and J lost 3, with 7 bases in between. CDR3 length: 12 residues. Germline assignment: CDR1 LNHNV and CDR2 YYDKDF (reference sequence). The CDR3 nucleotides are TGTGCCACCACCGGGTCCAATCAGCCCCAGCATTTT. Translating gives CATTGSNQPQHF.

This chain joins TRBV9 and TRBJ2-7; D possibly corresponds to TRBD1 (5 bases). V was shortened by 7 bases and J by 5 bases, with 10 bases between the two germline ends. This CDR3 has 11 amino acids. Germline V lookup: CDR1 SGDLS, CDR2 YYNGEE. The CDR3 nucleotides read TGTGCCAGCGGGGCTAGGGACGAGCAGTACTTC. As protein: CASGARDEQYF. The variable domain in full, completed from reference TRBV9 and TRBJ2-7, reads DSGVTQTPKHLITATGQRVTLRCSPRSGDLSVYWYQQSLDQGLQFLIQYYNGEERAKGNILERFSAQQFPDLHSELNLSSLELGDSALYFCASGARDEQYFGPGTRLTVT.

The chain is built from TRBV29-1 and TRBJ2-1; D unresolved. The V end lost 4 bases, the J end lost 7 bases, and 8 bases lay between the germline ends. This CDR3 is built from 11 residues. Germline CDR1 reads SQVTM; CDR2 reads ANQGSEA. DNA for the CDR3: TGCAGCGTTGTTTCCGGGAATGAGCAGTTCTTC. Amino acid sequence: CSVVSGNEQFF.

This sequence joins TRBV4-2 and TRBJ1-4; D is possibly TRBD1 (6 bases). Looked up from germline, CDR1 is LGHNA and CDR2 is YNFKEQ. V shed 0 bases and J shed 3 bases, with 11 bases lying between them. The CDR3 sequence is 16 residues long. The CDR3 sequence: CASSQEGGDSNEKLFF. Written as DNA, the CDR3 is TGTGCCAGCAGCCAAGAAGGGGGAGATTCTAATGAAAAACTGTTTTTT.

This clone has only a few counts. The CDR3 protein is CASSEEGSNQPQHF. For the CDR3, the DNA is TGTGCCAGCAGTGAGGAGGGGAGCAATCAGCCCCAGCATTTT. The chain uses TRBV2 and TRBJ1-5; D perhaps matches TRBD1 (5 bases). The V and J ends lost 3 bases and 1 base respectively, with 7 bases between them. Germline CDR1 and CDR2: SNHLY and FYNNEI. The CDR3 consists of 14 residues.

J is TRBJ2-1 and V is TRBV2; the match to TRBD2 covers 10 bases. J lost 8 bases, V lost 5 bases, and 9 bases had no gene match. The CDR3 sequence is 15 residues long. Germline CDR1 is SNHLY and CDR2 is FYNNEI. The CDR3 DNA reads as TGTGCCAGCAGTAGACTAGCGGGTCAATTGGATGAGCAGTTCTTC. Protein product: CASSRLAGQLDEQFF.

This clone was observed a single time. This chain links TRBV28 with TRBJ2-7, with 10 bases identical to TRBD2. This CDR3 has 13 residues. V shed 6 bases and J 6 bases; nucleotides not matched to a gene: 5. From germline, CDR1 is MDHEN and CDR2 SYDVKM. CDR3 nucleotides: TGTGCCAGCAGCCACGGACTAGCGGTCGAGCAGTACTTC. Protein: CASSHGLAVEQYF. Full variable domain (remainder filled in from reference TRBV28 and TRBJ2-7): DVKVTQSSRYLVKRTGEKVFLECVQDMDHENMFWYRQDPGLGLRLIYFSYDVKMKEKGDIPEGYSVSREKKERFSLILESASTNQTSMYLCASSHGLAVEQYFGPGTRLTVT.

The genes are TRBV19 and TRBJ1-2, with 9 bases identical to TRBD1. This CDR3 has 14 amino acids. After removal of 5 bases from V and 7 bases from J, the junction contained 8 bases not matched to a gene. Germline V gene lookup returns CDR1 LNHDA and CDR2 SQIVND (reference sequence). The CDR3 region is CASSSSGQGGGYTF. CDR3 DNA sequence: TGTGCCAGTAGTTCATCGGGACAGGGAGGTGGCTACACCTTC.

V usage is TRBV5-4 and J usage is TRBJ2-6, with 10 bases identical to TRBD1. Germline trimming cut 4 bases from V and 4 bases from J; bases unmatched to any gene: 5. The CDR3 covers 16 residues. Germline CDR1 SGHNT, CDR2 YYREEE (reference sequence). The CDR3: CASSRQGAWGANVLTF. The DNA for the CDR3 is TGTGCCAGCAGCCGACAGGGGGCGTGGGGGGCCAACGTCCTGACTTTC.

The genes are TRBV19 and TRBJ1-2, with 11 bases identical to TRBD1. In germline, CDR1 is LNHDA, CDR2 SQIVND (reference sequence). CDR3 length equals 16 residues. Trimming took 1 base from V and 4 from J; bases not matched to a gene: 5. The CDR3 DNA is TGTGCCAGTAGTATAGGGGACAGGGGGTTTGGCTATGGCTACACCTTC. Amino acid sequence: CASSIGDRGFGYGYTF.

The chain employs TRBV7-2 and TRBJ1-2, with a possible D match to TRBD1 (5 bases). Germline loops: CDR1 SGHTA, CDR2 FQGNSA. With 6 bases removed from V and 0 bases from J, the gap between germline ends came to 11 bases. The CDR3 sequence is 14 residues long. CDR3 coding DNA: TGTGCCAGCAGGGGGAGGGGTACTAACTATGGCTACACCTTC. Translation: CASRGRGTNYGYTF.

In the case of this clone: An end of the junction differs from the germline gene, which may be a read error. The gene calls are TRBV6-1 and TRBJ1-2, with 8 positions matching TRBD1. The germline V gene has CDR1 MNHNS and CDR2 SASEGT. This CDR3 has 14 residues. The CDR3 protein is CASRIPRGLYGYPF. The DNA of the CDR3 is TGTGCCAGCAGGATCCCCAGGGGGCTATATGGCTACCCCTTC.

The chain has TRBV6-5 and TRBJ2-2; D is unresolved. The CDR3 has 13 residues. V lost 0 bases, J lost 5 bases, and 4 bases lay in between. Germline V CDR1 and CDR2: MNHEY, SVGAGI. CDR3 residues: CASSYSRTGELFF. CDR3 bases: TGTGCCAGCAGTTACTCGAGGACCGGGGAGCTGTTTTTT.

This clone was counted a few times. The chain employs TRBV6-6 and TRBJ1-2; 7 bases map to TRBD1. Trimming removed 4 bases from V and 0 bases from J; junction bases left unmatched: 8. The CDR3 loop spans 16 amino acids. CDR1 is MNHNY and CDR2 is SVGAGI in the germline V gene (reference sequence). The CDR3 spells CASSFEQGRANYGYTF. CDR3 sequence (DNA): TGTGCCAGCAGTTTTGAACAGGGGCGAGCTAACTATGGCTACACCTTC.

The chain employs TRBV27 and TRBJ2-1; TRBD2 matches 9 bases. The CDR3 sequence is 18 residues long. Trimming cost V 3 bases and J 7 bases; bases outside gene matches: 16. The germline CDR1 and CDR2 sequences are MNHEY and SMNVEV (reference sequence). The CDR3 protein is CASSLGRRGAGGGNEQFF. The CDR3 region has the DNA TGTGCCAGCAGTTTGGGACGTAGGGGAGCGGGAGGAGGTAATGAGCAGTTCTTC.

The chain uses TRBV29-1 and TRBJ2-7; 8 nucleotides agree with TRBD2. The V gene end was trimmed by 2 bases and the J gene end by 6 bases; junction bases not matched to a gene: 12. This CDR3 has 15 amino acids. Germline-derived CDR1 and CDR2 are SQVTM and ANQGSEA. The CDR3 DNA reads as TGCAGCGTTGAATCCCCGCGCGGGAGGTTTACCGAGCAGTACTTC. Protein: CSVESPRGRFTEQYF.

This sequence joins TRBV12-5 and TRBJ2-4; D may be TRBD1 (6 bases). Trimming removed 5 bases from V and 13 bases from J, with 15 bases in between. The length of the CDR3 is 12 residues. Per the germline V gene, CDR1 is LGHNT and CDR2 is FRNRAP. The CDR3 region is CASGPEQGRQYF. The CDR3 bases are TGTGCTAGTGGTCCGGAACAGGGTCGGCAGTACTTC.

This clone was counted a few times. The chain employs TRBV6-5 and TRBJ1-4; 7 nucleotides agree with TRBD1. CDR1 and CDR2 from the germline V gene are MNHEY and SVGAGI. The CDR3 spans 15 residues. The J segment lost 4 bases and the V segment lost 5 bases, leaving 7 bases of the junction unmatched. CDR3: CASSTRDSRNEKLFF. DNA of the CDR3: TGTGCCAGCAGTACCCGGGACAGCCGTAATGAAAAACTGTTTTTT.

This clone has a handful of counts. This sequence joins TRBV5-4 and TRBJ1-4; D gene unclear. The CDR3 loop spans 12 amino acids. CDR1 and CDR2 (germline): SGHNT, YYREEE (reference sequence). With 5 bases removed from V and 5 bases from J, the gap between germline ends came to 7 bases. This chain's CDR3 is CASRDSNEKLFF. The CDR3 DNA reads TGTGCCAGCAGGGACTCGAATGAAAAACTGTTTTTT. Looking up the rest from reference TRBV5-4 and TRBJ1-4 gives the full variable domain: ETGVTQSPTHLIKTRGQQVTLRCSSQSGHNTVSWYQQALGQGPQFIFQYYREEENGRGNFPPRFSGLQFPNYSSELNVNALELDDSALYLCASRDSNEKLFFGSGTQLSVL.

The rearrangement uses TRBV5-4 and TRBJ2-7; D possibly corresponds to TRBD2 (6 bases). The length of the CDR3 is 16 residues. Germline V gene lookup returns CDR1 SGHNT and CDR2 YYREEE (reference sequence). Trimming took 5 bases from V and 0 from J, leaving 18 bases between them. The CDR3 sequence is CASSGYGRESSYEQYF. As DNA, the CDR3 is TGTGCCAGCAGTGGTTATGGACGGGAGAGCTCCTACGAGCAGTACTTC.